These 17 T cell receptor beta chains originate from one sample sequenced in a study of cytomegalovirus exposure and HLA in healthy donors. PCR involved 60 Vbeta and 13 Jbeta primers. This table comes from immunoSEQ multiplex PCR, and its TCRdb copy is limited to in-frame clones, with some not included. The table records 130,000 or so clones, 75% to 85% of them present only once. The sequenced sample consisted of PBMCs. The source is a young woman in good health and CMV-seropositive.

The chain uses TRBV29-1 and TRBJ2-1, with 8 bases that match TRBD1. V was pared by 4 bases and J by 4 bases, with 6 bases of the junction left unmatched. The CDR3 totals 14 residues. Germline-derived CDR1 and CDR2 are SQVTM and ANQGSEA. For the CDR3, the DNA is TGCAGCGTTGTTGAGGACAGGGCTTACAATGAGCAGTTCTTC. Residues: CSVVEDRAYNEQFF.

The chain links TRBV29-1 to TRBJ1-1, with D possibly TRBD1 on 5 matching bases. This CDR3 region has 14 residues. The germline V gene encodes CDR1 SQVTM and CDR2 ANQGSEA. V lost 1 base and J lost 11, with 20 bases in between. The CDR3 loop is CSVEVLGGTRGAFF. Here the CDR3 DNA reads TGCAGCGTTGAAGTGCTGGGGGGAACTCGAGGGGCTTTCTTT.

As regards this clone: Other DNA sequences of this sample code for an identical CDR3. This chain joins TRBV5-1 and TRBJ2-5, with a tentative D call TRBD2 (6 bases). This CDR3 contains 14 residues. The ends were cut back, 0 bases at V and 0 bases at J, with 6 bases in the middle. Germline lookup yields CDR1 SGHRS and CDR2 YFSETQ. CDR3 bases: TGCGCCAGCAGCTTGGCGGGAGACCAAGAGACCCAGTACTTC. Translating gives CASSLAGDQETQYF.

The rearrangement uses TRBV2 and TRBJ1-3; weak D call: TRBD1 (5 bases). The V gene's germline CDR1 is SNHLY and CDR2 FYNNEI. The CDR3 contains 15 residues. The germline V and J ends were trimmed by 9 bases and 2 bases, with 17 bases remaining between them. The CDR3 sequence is CASSTSRGTGNTIYF. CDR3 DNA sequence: TGTGCCAGTAGTACCTCGCGGGGGACTGGAAACACCATATATTTT.

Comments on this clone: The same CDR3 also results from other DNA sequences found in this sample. Here the CDR3 DNA reads TGTGCCAGCAGTGAAGCCAGGGGAAGGGAGACCCAGTACTTC. Translated, it gives CASSEARGRETQYF. The J gene is TRBJ2-5, the V gene TRBV2, with a weak D call TRBD1 (6 bases). CDR3 length: 14 amino acids. Germline CDR1 and CDR2: SNHLY and FYNNEI. V lost 0 bases and J 5 bases, leaving 10 bases between the germline ends.

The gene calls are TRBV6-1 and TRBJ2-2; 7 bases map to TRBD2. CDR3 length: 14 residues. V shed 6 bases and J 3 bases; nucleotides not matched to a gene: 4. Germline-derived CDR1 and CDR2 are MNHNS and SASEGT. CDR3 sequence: CASRMGGDTGELFF. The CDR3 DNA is TGTGCCAGCAGAATGGGGGGGGACACCGGGGAGCTGTTTTTT.

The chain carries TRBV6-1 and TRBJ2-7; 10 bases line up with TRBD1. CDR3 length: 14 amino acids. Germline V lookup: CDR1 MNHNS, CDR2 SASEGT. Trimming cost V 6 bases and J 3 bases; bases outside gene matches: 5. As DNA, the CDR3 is TGTGCCAGCAGGAGACAGGGGGCGCACTACGAGCAGTACTTC. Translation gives CASRRQGAHYEQYF.

CDR3 sequence: CASSPRGLAGDEQFF. CDR3 sequence (DNA): TGTGCCAGCAGCCCCAGGGGACTAGCAGGCGATGAGCAGTTCTTC. The chain joins TRBV7-2 to TRBJ2-1, with TRBD2 identical over 9 bases. The germline CDR1 and CDR2 sequences are SGHTA and FQGNSA. V was clipped by 5 bases and J by 8 bases; unmatched bases: 10. The CDR3 is made up of 15 amino acids. The full variable domain, in which reference TRBV7-2 and TRBJ2-1 provide the parts outside the CDR3, is GAGVSQSPSNKVTEKGKDVELRCDPISGHTALYWYRQSLGQGLEFLIYFQGNSAPDKSGLPSDRFSAERTGGSVSTLTIQRTQQEDSAVYLCASSPRGLAGDEQFFGPGTRLTVL.

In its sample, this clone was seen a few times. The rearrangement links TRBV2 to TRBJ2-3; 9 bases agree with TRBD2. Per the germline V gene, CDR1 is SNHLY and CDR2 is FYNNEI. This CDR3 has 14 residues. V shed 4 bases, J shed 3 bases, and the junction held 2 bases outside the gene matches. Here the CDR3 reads CASSASGVTDTQYF. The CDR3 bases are TGTGCCAGCAGTGCTAGCGGGGTAACAGATACGCAGTATTTT.

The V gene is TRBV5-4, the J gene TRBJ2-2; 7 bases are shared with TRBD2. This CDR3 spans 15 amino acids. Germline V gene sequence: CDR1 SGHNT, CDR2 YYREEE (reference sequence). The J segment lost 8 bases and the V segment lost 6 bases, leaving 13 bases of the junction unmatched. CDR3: CASKTSRGTFGELFF. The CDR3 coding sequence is TGTGCCAGCAAAACCTCGCGGGGGACTTTTGGGGAGCTGTTTTTT.

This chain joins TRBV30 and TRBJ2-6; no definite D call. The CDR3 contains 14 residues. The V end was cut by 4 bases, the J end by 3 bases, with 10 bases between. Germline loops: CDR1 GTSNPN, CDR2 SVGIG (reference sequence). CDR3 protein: CAWITTNGANVLTF. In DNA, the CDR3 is TGTGCCTGGATAACGACAAATGGGGCCAACGTCCTGACTTTC.

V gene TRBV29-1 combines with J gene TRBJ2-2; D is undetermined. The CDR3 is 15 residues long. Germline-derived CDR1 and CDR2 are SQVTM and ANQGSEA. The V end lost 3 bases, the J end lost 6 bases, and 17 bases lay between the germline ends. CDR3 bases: TGCAGCGTTGAGAGGTCGGCCTCTACTGCCGGGGAGCTGTTTTTT. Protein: CSVERSASTAGELFF.

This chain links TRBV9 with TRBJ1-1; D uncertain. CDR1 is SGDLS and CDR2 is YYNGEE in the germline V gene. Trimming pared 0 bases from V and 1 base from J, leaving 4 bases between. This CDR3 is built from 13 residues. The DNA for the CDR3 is TGTGCCAGCAGCGTAGCCTCGAACACTGAAGCTTTCTTT. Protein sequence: CASSVASNTEAFF.

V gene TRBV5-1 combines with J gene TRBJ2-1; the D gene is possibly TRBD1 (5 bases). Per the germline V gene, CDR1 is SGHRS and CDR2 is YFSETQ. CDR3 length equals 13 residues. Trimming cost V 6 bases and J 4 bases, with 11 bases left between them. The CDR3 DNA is TGCGCCAGCAACCCGGACAATTACAATGAGCAGTTCTTC. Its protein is CASNPDNYNEQFF.

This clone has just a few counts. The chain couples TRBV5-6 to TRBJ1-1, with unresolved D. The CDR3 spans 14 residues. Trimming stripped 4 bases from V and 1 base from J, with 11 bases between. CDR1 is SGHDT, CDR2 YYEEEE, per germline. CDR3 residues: CASSGRWQNTEAFF. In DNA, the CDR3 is TGTGCCAGCAGCGGGAGGTGGCAGAACACTGAAGCTTTCTTT. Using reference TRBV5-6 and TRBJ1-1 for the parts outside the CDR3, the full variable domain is DAGVTQSPTHLIKTRGQQVTLRCSPKSGHDTVSWYQQALGQGPQFIFQYYEEEERQRGNFPDRFSGHQFPNYSSELNVNALLLGDSALYLCASSGRWQNTEAFFGQGTRLTVV.

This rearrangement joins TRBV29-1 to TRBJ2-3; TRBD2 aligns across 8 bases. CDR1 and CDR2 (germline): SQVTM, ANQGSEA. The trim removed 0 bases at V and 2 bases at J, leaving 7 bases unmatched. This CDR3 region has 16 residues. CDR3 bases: TGCAGCGTTGAAGATCCCAGCGGGGGCCTCACAGATACGCAGTATTTT. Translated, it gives CSVEDPSGGLTDTQYF.

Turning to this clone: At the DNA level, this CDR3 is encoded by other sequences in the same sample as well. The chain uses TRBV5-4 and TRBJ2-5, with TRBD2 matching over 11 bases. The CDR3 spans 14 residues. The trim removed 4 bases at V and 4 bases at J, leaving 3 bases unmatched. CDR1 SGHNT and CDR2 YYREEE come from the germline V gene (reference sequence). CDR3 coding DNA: TGTGCCAGCAGCCTAGGACTAGCGGGAGAGACCCAGTACTTC. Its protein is CASSLGLAGETQYF.